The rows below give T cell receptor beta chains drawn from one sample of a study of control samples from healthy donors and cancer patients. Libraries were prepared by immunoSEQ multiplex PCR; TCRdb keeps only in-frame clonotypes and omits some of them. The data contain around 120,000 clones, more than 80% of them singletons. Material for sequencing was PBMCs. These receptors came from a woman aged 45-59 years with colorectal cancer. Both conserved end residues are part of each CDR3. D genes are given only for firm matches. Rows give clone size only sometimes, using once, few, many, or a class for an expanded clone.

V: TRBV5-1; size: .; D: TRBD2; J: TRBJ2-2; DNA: TGCGCCAGCAGCTTTTACGGACTAGCGGACACCGGGGAGCTGTTTTTT; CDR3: CASSFYGLADTGELFF
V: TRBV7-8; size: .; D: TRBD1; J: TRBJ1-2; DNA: TGTGCCAGCAGCTCACGAGGGGGCAAGGGCTACACCTTC; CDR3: CASSSRGGKGYTF
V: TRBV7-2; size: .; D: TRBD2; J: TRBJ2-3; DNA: TGTGCCAGCAGCTTAGGGACTAGTCCTGATACGCAGTATTTT; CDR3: CASSLGTSPDTQYF
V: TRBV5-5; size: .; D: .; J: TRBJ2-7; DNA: TGTGCCAGCAGCTTCGGGGGTTCCTACGAGCAGTACTTC; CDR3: CASSFGGSYEQYF
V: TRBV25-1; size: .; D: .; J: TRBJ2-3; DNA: TGTGCCAGCAGTGACTGGGGGCCGAGCACAGATACGCAGTATTTT; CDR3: CASSDWGPSTDTQYF
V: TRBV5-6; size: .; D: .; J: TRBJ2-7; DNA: TGTGCCAGCAGCTCGGGAACAGTGAACTACGAGCAGTACTTC; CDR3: CASSSGTVNYEQYF
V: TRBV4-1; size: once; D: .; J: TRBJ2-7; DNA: TGCGCCAGCAGCCAGGCCGGGAGTTTCTACGAGCAGTACTTC; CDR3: CASSQAGSFYEQYF
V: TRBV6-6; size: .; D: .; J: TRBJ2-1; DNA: TGTGCCAGCAGTTACGCTAGTTACAATGAGCAGTTCTTC; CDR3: CASSYASYNEQFF
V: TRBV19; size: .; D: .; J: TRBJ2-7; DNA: TGTGCCAGTAGTATGGGCAGTAACTCCTACGAGCAGTACTTC; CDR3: CASSMGSNSYEQYF
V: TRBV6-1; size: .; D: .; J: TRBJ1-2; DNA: TGTGCCAGCAGTGAAGGGGTTGATGGCTACACCTTC; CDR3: CASSEGVDGYTF
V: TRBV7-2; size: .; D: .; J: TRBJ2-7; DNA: TGTGCCAGCAGCTTAGTCTCGGGGAGCCACGAGCAGTACTTC; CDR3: CASSLVSGSHEQYF
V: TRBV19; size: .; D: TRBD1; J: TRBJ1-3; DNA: TGTGCCAGTAGTACAGGACAGGTTGCTGGAAACACCATATATTTT; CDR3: CASSTGQVAGNTIYF
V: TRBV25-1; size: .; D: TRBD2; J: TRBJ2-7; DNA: TGTGCCAGCAGTGACCGGGAGGGTCCCTACGAGCAGTACTTC; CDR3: CASSDREGPYEQYF
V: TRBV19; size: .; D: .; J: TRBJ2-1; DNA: TGTGCCAGCGCCCCCGGGACGGCATACAATGAGCAGTTCTTC; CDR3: CASAPGTAYNEQFF
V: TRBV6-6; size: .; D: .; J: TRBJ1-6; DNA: TGTGCCAGCAGTACGACGGTCGGGGGTGGATCACCCCTCCACTTT; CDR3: CASSTTVGGGSPLHF
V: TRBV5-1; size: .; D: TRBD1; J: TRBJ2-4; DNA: TGCGCCAGCAGCTTATCAGCAACAGGGGGTGCGAACATTCAGTACTTC; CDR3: CASSLSATGGANIQYF
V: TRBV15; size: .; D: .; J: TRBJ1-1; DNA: TGTGCCACCAGCAGAGATAAGGGAAAGGGGACTGAAGCTTTCTTT; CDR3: CATSRDKGKGTEAFF
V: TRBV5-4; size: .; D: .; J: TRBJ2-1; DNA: TGTGCCAGCAGCTTGCCAGGGAATGAGCAGTTCTTC; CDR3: CASSLPGNEQFF
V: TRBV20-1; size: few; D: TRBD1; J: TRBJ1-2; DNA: TGCAGTGCTAGTGCGGCAACAGGGGGCTTGTATGGCTACACCTTC; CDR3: CSASAATGGLYGYTF
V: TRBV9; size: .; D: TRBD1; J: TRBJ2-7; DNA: TGTGCCAGCAGCCCCCGGGACAGACCCTACGAGCAGTACTTC; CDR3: CASSPRDRPYEQYF
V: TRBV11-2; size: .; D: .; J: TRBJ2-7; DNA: TGTGCCAGCAGCTCTGATCGACTAGGCCCCACCAACCCCTACGAGCAGTACTTC; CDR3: CASSSDRLGPTNPYEQYF
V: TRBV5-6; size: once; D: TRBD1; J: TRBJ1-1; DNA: TGTGCCAGCAGCTTGTGGACAGGACGGGCTTTCTTT; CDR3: CASSLWTGRAFF
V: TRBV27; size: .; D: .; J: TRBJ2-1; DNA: TGTGCCAGCAGTTTGGATCAAGGGGGAGGGCTTTACAATGAGCAGTTCTTC; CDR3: CASSLDQGGGLYNEQFF
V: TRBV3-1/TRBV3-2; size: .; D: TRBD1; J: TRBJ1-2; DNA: TGTGCCAGCAGCCAAGGACCGGGACAGGCTTATGGCTACACCTTC; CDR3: CASSQGPGQAYGYTF
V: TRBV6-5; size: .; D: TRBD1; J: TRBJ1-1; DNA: TGTGCCAGCAGTCAACAGGGGCCGAACACTGAAGCTTTCTTT; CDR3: CASSQQGPNTEAFF
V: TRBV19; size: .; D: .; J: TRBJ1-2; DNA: TGTGCCAGTAGTATTCCTCGAGATATTGGCTACACCTTC; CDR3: CASSIPRDIGYTF
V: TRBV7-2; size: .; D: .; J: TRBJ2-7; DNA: TGTGCCAGCAGCCTACGGGGCGGCGCCTACGAGCAGTACTTC; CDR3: CASSLRGGAYEQYF
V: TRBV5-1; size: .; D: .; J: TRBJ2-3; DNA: TGCGCCAGCAGCTTGGCGGGTACCACAGATACGCAGTATTTT; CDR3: CASSLAGTTDTQYF
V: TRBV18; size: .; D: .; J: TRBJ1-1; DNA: TGTGCCAGCTCACCTTTCGGAGGGGACATGAACACTGAAGCTTTCTTT; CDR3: CASSPFGGDMNTEAFF
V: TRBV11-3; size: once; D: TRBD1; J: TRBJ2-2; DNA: TGTGCCAGCAGCCCCTGGGGGTTTCAGGGGGCGGACACCGGGGAGCTGTTTTTT; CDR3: CASSPWGFQGADTGELFF
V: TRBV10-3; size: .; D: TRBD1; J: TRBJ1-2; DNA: TGTGCCACGGAAACGGGACAGGGTAACTATGGCTACACCTTC; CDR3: CATETGQGNYGYTF
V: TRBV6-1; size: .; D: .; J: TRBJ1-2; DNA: TGTGCCAGCAGTGAACAGGAACTCTATGGCTACACCTTC; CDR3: CASSEQELYGYTF
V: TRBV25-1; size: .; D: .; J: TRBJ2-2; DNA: TGTGCCAGCAGTAACCCGGCCGGGGAGCTGTTTTTT; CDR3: CASSNPAGELFF
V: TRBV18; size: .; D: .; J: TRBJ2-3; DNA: TGTGCCAGCTCACCAAGGGGCGCAGATACGCAGTATTTT; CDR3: CASSPRGADTQYF
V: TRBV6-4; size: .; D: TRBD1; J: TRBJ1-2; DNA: TGTGCCAGCAGTGAGGCAGGGGGATCTTATGGCTACACCTTC; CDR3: CASSEAGGSYGYTF
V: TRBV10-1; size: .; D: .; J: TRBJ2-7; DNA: TGCGCCAGCATCGGACCCGCGTTAGAGCAGTACTTC; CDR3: CASIGPALEQYF
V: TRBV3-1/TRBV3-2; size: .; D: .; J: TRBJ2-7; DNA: TGTGCCTCCCGGGGTGGCTACGAGCAGTACTTC; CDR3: CASRGGYEQYF
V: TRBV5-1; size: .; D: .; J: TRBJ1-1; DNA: TGCGCCAGCAGCTCATCAGGGGTGACTGAAGCTTTCTTT; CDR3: CASSSSGVTEAFF
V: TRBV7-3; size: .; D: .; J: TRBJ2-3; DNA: TGTGCCAGCAGCTTGTCCCGGGGAAGCACAGATACGCAGTATTTT; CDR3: CASSLSRGSTDTQYF
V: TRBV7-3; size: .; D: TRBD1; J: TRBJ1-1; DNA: TGTGCCAGCAGCCAGACAGGGTATGGAACTGAAGCTTTCTTT; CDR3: CASSQTGYGTEAFF
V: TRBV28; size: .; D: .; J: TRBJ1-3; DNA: TGTGCCAGCAACGGGGTTTTCGGAAACACCATATATTTT; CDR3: CASNGVFGNTIYF
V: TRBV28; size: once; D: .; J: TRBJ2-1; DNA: TGTGCCAGCAGTTTAAGCGGCTCGTACAATGAGCAGTTCTTC; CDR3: CASSLSGSYNEQFF
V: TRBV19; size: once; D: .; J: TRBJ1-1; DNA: TGTGCCAGTAGTGCGAGGAGGTCCGGCAGTGAAGCTTTCTTT; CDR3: CASSARRSGSEAFF
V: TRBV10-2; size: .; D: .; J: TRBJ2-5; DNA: TGCGCCAGCAGTGATGGGGGGGCACGGGAGACCCAGTACTTC; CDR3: CASSDGGARETQYF
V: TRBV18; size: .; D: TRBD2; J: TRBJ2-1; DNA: TGTGCCAGCTCACCACCGAAGGGACTAGGGGACTACAATGAGCAGTTCTTC; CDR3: CASSPPKGLGDYNEQFF
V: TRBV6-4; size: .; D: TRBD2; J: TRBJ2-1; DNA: TGTGCCAGCAGTCCTAGCGGGGACTACAATGAGCAGTTCTTC; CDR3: CASSPSGDYNEQFF
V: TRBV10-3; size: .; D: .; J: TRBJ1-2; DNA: TGTGCCATCACGGGCCAGGACTATGGCTACACCTTC; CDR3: CAITGQDYGYTF
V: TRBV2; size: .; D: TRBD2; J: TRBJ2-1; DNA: TGTGCCAGCAGTGAAGGGGTAGCGGGAGGGGGTGAGCAGTTCTTC; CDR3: CASSEGVAGGGEQFF
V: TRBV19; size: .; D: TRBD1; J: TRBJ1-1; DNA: TGTGCCAGTAAGGGAATAGAACAGGGGTTATTCATGAACACTGAAGCTTTCTTT; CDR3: CASKGIEQGLFMNTEAFF
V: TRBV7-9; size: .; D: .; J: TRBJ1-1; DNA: TGTGCCAGCAGCCCTACGCCGGGGAGTGAAGCTTTCTTT; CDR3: CASSPTPGSEAFF